The clone carrying this T cell receptor (beta chain) was detected only once. The target antigen is unknown. The data stem from a study of T cell responses to AZD1222 COVID-19 vaccine. Notes on the study in general: Spike-specific TCR breadth and depth went up after people got two AZD1222 doses. White British ancestry dominated among donors, who included more females, and clonal diversity was possibly underestimated.

Here immunoSEQ multiplex PCR was the method, and the copy in TCRdb shows in-frame clones only, minus some. The sample contains 95,000 to 150,000 clones, around nine tenths of which appear only once. The CDR3 loop spans 12 amino acids. V shed 8 bases and J shed 8 bases, with 14 bases lying between them. From germline, CDR1 is SGHAT and CDR2 FQDESV (reference sequence). This TCR was sampled from an adult in good health. The sample here was peripheral blood, taken on day 0 of AZD1222 vaccination. The chain couples TRBV11-1 to TRBJ2-3, with D possibly TRBD1 on 6 matching bases. Here the CDR3 DNA reads TGTGCCAGCCGAAGGGGGTCTGGTACGCAGTATTTT. Amino acid sequence: CASRRGSGTQYF. Using reference TRBV11-1 and TRBJ2-3 for the parts outside the CDR3, the full variable domain is EAEVAQSPRYKITEKSQAVAFWCDPISGHATLYWYRQILGQGPELLVQFQDESVVDDSQLPKDRFSAERLKGVDSTLKIQPAELGDSAMYLCASRRGSGTQYFGPGTRLTVL.